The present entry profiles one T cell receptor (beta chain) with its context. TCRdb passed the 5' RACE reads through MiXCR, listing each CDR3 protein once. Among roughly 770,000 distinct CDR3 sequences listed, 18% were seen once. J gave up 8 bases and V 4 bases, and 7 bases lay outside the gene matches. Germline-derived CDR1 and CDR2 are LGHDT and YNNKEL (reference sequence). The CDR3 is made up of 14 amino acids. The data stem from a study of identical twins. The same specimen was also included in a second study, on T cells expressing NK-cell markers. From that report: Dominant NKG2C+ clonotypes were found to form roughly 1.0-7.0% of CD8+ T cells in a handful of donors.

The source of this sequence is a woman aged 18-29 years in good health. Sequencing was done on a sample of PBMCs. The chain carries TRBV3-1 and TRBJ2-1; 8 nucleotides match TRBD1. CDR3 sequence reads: CASSLRQGRDEQFF. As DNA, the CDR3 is TGTGCCAGCAGCCTCCGACAGGGGCGGGATGAGCAGTTCTTC.